This T cell receptor beta chain originates from a study of radiotherapy plus CTLA-4 blockade in lung cancer. Study as a whole: Disease control was achieved by less than 40% of patients, and objective responses by 18%.

The study, taken as a whole, reports: Alongside interferon-beta, early blood T cell clone dynamics were reportedly the best predictor of response. After radiotherapy and ipilimumab, tumor-derived clones expanded in peripheral blood.

Germline V gene sequence: CDR1 SNHLY, CDR2 FYNNEI. This CDR3 comprises 12 residues. Trimming stripped 6 bases from V and 4 bases from J, with 10 bases between. In the case of this clone: Its matching antigen is unknown.

Focal radiation and CTLA-4 blockade (ipilimumab) were tested in chemo-refractory metastatic non-small-cell lung cancer patients. Clones were read by immunoSEQ multiplex PCR, and TCRdb kept only the in-frame ones, dropping some. The sample lists around 120,000 clones; about four fifths were seen once. The sample consisted of peripheral blood, taken from a patient treated with radiotherapy plus ipilimumab. The TCR originated in a human donor with non-small cell lung cancer who had a partial response to radiotherapy plus ipilimumab. The gene calls are TRBV2 and TRBJ2-7, with D maybe TRBD2 (5 bases). The CDR3 DNA is TGTGCCAGCAGCCTGGGGAGATACGAGCAGTACTTC. Its translation: CASSLGRYEQYF.